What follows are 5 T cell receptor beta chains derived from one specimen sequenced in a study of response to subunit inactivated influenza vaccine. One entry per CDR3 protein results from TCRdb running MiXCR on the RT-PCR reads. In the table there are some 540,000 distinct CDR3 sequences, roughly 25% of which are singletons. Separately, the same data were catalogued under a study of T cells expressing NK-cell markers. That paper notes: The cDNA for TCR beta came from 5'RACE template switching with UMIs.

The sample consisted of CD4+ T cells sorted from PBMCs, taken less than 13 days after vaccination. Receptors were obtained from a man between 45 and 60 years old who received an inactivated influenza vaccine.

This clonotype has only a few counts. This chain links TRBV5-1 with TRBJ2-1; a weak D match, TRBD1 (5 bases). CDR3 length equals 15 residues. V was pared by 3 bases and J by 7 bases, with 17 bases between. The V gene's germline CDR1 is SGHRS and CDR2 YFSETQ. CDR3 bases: TGCGCCAGCAGCTCCGGCTCAGGGTTGGTGAATGAGCAGTTCTTC. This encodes CASSSGSGLVNEQFF. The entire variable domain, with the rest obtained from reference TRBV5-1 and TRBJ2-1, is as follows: KAGVTQTPRYLIKTRGQQVTLSCSPISGHRSVSWYQQTPGQGLQFLFEYFSETQRNKGNFPGRFSGRQFSNSRSEMNVSTLELGDSALYLCASSSGSGLVNEQFFGPGTRLTVL.

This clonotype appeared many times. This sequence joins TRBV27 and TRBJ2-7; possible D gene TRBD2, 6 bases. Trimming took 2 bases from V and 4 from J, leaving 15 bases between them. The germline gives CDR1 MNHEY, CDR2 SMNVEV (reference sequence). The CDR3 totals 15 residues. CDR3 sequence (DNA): TGTGCCAGCAGTTTAGGGGGAGGCACCGTTTACGAGCAGTACTTC. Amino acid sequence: CASSLGGGTVYEQYF.

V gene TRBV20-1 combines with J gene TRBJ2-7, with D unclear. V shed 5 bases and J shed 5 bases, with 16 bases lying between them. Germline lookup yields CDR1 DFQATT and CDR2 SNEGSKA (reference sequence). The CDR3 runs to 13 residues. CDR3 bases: TGCAGTGCTCCCTTCATGGTAGGAAACGAGCAGTACTTC. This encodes CSAPFMVGNEQYF.

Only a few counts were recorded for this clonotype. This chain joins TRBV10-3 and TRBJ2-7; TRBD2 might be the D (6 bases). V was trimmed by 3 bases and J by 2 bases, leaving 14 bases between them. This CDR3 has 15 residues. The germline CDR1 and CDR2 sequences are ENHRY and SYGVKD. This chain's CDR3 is CAISDSVGGTYEQYF. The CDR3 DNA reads TGTGCCATCAGTGATAGTGTTGGCGGGACCTACGAGCAGTACTTC.

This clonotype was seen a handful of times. The CDR3 is CASRQGNSYNSPLHF. The CDR3 DNA reads as TGTGCCAGCAGACAGGGAAACTCCTATAATTCACCCCTCCACTTT. The chain combines TRBV6-1 with TRBJ1-6, with TRBD1 as a possible D gene (6 bases). Per germline, CDR1 MNHNS and CDR2 SASEGT. V lost 6 bases, J lost 0 bases, and 9 bases lay in between. This CDR3 spans 15 amino acids.